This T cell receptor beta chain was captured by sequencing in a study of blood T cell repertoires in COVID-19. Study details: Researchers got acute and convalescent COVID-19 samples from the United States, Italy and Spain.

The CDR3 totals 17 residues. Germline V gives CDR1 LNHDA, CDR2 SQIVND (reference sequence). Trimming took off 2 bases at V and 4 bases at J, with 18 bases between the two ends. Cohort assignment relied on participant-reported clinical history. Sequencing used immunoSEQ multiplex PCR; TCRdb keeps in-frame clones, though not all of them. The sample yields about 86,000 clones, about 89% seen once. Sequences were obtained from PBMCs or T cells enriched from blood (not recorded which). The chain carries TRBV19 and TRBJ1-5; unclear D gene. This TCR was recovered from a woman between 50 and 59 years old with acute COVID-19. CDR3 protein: CASSIYRREGGNQPQHF. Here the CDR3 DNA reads TGTGCCAGTAGTATATACCGGCGGGAGGGCGGGAATCAGCCCCAGCATTTT.